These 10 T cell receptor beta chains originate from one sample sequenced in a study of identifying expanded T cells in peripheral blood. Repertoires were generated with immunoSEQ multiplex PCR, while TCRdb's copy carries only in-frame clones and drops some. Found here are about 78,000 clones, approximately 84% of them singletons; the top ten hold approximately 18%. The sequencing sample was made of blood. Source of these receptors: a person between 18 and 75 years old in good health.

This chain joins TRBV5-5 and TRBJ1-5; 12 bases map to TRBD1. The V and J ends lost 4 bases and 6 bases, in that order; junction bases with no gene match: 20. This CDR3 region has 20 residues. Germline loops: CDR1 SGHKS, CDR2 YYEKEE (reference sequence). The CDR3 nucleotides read TGTGCCAGCAGCCCCAGGGACAGGGGGCTTATGAGTGGGTCGATTCAGCCCCAGCATTTT. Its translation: CASSPRDRGLMSGSIQPQHF. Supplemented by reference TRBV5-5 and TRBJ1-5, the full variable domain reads DAGVTQSPTHLIKTRGQQVTLRCSPISGHKSVSWYQQVLGQGPQFIFQYYEKEERGRGNFPDRFSARQFPNYSSELNVNALLLGDSALYLCASSPRDRGLMSGSIQPQHFGDGTRLSIL.

CDR3 nucleotides: TGTGCCAGCAGTTTCCGGCTAGCGGCTAACTCGTCCTACGAGCAGTACTTC. Amino acids: CASSFRLAANSSYEQYF. V and J are TRBV28 and TRBJ2-7; the match to TRBD2 covers 7 bases. J was trimmed by 1 base and V by 3 bases; bases with no gene match: 12. In germline, CDR1 is MDHEN, CDR2 SYDVKM. The CDR3 consists of 17 residues.

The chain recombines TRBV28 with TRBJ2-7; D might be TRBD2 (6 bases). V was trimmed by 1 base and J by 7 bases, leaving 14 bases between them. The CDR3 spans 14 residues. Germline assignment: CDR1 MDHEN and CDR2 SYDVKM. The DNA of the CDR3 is TGTGCCAGCAGTTTATCTCCGCTCGCGGGAGAGCAGTACTTC. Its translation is CASSLSPLAGEQYF. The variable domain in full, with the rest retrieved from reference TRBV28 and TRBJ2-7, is DVKVTQSSRYLVKRTGEKVFLECVQDMDHENMFWYRQDPGLGLRLIYFSYDVKMKEKGDIPEGYSVSREKKERFSLILESASTNQTSMYLCASSLSPLAGEQYFGPGTRLTVT.

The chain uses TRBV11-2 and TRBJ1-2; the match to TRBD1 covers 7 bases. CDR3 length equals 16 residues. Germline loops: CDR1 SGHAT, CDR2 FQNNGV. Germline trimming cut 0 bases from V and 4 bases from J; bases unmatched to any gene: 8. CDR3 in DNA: TGTGCCAGCAGCTTAGAGAGGGACAGTTCCGGCTATGGCTACACCTTC. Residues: CASSLERDSSGYGYTF. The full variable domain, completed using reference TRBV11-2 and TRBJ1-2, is EAGVAQSPRYKIIEKRQSVAFWCNPISGHATLYWYQQILGQGPKLLIQFQNNGVVDDSQLPKDRFSAERLKGVDSTLKIQPAKLEDSAVYLCASSLERDSSGYGYTFGSGTRLTVV.

The CDR3 reads CASSPGSRPYEQYF. The CDR3, as DNA: TGTGCCAGTAGTCCTGGTTCGAGGCCCTACGAGCAGTACTTC. The rearrangement joins TRBV19 to TRBJ2-7, with D unresolved. Trimming pared 5 bases from V and 2 bases from J, leaving 13 bases between. The CDR3 extends over 14 amino acids. The germline V gene encodes CDR1 LNHDA and CDR2 SQIVND (reference sequence).

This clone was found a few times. CDR3 sequence: CASSQAAGTSGQPQHF. CDR3 DNA: TGCGCCAGCAGCCAAGCCGCCGGGACTTCTGGGCAGCCCCAGCATTTT. The V and J genes are TRBV4-1 and TRBJ1-5; D possibly corresponds to TRBD1 (5 bases). Trimming removed 1 base from V and 7 bases from J, with 17 bases in between. From germline, CDR1 is MGHRA and CDR2 YSYEKL. The CDR3 length is 16 residues.

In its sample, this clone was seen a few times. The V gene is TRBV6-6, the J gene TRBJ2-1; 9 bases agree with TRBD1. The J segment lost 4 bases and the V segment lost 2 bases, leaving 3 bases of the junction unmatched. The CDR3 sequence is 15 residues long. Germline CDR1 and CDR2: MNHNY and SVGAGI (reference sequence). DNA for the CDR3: TGTGCCAGCAGTTACCCGGGACAGGGTTACAATGAGCAGTTCTTC. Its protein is CASSYPGQGYNEQFF.

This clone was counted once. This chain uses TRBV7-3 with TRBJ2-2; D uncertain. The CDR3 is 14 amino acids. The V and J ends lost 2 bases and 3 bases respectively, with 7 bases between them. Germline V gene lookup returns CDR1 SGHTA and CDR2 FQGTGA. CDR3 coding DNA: TGTGCCAGCAGCTTAGGCGGTTACACCGGGGAGCTGTTTTTT. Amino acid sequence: CASSLGGYTGELFF.

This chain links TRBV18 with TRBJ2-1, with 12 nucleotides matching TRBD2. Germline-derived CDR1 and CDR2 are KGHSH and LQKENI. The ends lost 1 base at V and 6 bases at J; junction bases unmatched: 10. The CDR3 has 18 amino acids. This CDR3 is CASSPLRTSGTHSNEQFF. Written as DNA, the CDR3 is TGTGCCAGCTCACCACTCCGGACTAGCGGGACCCACTCCAATGAGCAGTTCTTC. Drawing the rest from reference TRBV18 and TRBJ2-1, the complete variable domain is NAGVMQNPRHLVRRRGQEARLRCSPMKGHSHVYWYRQLPEEGLKFMVYLQKENIIDESGMPKERFSAEFPKEGPSILRIQQVVRGDSAAYFCASSPLRTSGTHSNEQFFGPGTRLTVL.

CDR3: CASSQGRGTHEQFF. The CDR3 nucleotides read TGTGCCAGCAGCCAGGGGCGCGGGACCCATGAGCAGTTCTTC. The chain uses TRBV7-3 and TRBJ2-1; D may be TRBD1 or TRBD2 (6 bases each). Germline V gene data show CDR1 as SGHTA and CDR2 as FQGTGA. Deletions cut 5 bases from V and 8 bases from J, with 16 bases between. The CDR3 runs 14 residues.